These 5 T cell receptor beta chains originate from one sample sequenced in a study of CD8+CD57+ T cells in acquired aplastic anemia. Genomic DNA, the template, was used for profiling of the TCR beta VDJ and CDR3. In TCRdb, the reads were re-called with MiXCR into one record per CDR3 protein. The table has roughly 200,000 distinct CDR3 sequences, approximately 60% seen once. Sequencing was performed on sorted CD4+, CD8+, or CD8+CD57+ T cells (not recorded which) from PBMCs. The receptor source for this set is a human donor in good health.

The chain couples TRBV20-1 to TRBJ2-7, with no clear D. This CDR3 contains 14 residues. V lost 0 bases, J lost 1 base, and 10 bases lay in between. From germline, CDR1 is DFQATT and CDR2 SNEGSKA (reference sequence). The CDR3 bases are TGCAGTGCTAGAGAGGGTGTCGGTTCCTACGAGCAGTACTTC. It specifies CSAREGVGSYEQYF.

V usage is TRBV2 and J usage is TRBJ2-3; no clear D gene. Germline V CDR1 and CDR2: SNHLY, FYNNEI. Trimming cost V 3 bases and J 0 bases, with 7 bases left between them. This CDR3 spans 14 amino acids. CDR3 residues: CASSDNISTDTQYF. The DNA of the CDR3 is TGTGCCAGCAGTGATAACATCAGCACAGATACGCAGTATTTT.

The chain is built from TRBV29-1 and TRBJ2-3; D gene ambiguous. The germline V gene encodes CDR1 SQVTM and CDR2 ANQGSEA. The CDR3 is 13 amino acids. Trimming stripped 6 bases from V and 4 bases from J, with 14 bases between. The CDR3 DNA reads TGCAGCGTCCGAGCTGCTCCCCCAGATACGCAGTATTTT. It yields the protein CSVRAAPPDTQYF.

The chain links TRBV19 to TRBJ2-6; unclear D gene. V was clipped by 1 base and J by 4 bases, with 8 bases between them. Germline lookup yields CDR1 LNHDA and CDR2 SQIVND (reference sequence). The CDR3 runs to 15 residues. The CDR3 reads CASSIGQQGANVLTF. CDR3 DNA: TGTGCCAGTAGTATAGGGCAACAGGGGGCCAACGTCCTGACTTTC. Looking up the rest from reference TRBV19 and TRBJ2-6 gives the full variable domain: DGGITQSPKYLFRKEGQNVTLSCEQNLNHDAMYWYRQDPGQGLRLIYYSQIVNDFQKGDIAEGYSVSREKKESFPLTVTSAQKNPTAFYLCASSIGQQGANVLTFGAGSRLTVL.

A remark on this clonotype: Compared with germline, one end of the junction differs, possibly owing to a read error. The chain recombines TRBV5-1 with TRBJ2-2, with D possibly matching TRBD2 (6 bases). The germline V gene has CDR1 SGHRS and CDR2 YFSETQ. This CDR3 contains 12 residues. As DNA, the CDR3 is TGTGCCAGCAGCTGGGGGGTCGGGGAGCTGTTTTTT. Translated, it gives CASSWGVGELFF.